These 23 T cell receptor beta chains share one sample of origin, sequenced in a study of identical twins (dated by TCRdb to the mid-2010s). Preparation of the library involved 5' RACE. The data were produced on an Illumina HiSeq 2000. TCRdb trimmed the raw reads at Q25, called clones with MiXCR and kept productive beta chains. For every CDR3 protein sequence, its rows merge into one entry that carries the most common genes and DNA. In all, the sample holds a few hundred thousand distinct CDR3 sequences, and under 12% of those were seen once. 10% of the sample is in the top ten clones. Sample: memory T cells sorted from blood. In the paper's terms, the cell subset or site label means: CD45RO+ enriched T cells. All receptors come from a middle-aged man in good health.

Only a few counts were recorded for this clonotype. The chain joins TRBV4-1 to TRBJ2-2; 7 bases fit TRBD1. The CDR3 totals 14 residues. The J segment lost 6 bases and the V segment lost 8 bases, leaving 9 bases of the junction unmatched. Germline CDR1 is MGHRA and CDR2 is YSYEKL. The CDR3 DNA is TGCGCCAGCCGGAGGACAGGCAGGTCCGGGGAGCTGTTTTTT. Protein product: CASRRTGRSGELFF.

This clonotype has more than one count but fewer than ten. V and J are TRBV10-1 and TRBJ2-3, with a possible D match to TRBD1 (6 bases). V lost 5 bases, J lost 5 bases, and 11 bases lay in between. The length of the CDR3 is 13 residues. Germline loops: CDR1 WNHNN, CDR2 SYGVQD (reference sequence). This CDR3 reads CASSKDSLDTQYF. As DNA, the CDR3 is TGCGCCAGCAGTAAGGACAGTCTAGATACGCAGTATTTT.

This clonotype showed up many times. The chain recombines TRBV6-1 with TRBJ2-7; 8 bases fit TRBD1. The CDR3 is 15 residues long. V lost 6 bases to trimming and J lost 0 bases; unmatched junction nucleotides: 7. The germline CDR1 and CDR2 sequences are MNHNS and SASEGT. As DNA, the CDR3 is TGTGCCAGCAGGGAACTGGGACAGGTCTCCTACGAGCAGTACTTC. This translates into CASRELGQVSYEQYF.

This clonotype was counted many times. The chain combines TRBV11-1 with TRBJ1-6, with 12 bases identical to TRBD1. Unmatched junction bases numbered 9, after V lost 1 base and J lost 8 bases. This CDR3 region has 18 residues. Germline CDR1 and CDR2: SGHAT and FQDESV (reference sequence). The DNA of the CDR3 is TGTGCCAGCAGCTTAGGGGACAGGGGGCCCCTTGGAGATTCACCCCTCCACTTT. It is translated as CASSLGDRGPLGDSPLHF. The full variable domain, completed using reference TRBV11-1 and TRBJ1-6, is EAEVAQSPRYKITEKSQAVAFWCDPISGHATLYWYRQILGQGPELLVQFQDESVVDDSQLPKDRFSAERLKGVDSTLKIQPAELGDSAMYLCASSLGDRGPLGDSPLHFGNGTRLTVT.

The chain has TRBV4-3 and TRBJ2-4; no reliable D call. The V and J ends lost 0 bases and 3 bases respectively, with 9 bases between them. The CDR3 is 15 amino acids. The V gene's germline CDR1 is LGHNA and CDR2 YSLEER. DNA of the CDR3: TGCGCCAGCAGCCAAGACTTGGGATACAAAAACATTCAGTACTTC. Its translation: CASSQDLGYKNIQYF.

This sequence joins TRBV11-2 and TRBJ2-1, with D perhaps being TRBD1 or TRBD2 (5 bases each). Germline V gene lookup returns CDR1 SGHAT and CDR2 FQNNGV. The CDR3 runs to 15 residues. Trimming shortened V by 0 bases and J by 4 bases, and 10 bases separated the two germline ends. This chain's CDR3 is CASSLEGTLYNEQFF. The CDR3 DNA reads TGTGCCAGCAGCTTAGAGGGGACCCTTTACAATGAGCAGTTCTTC.

V usage is TRBV29-1 and J usage is TRBJ2-3; D remains ambiguous. V was trimmed by 4 bases and J by 6 bases, leaving 14 bases between them. This CDR3 contains 13 residues. Germline assignment: CDR1 SQVTM and CDR2 ANQGSEA. The CDR3 DNA sequence: TGCAGCGTTGGTCGCGTCCGTATGGATACGCAGTATTTT. Translated: CSVGRVRMDTQYF.

This clonotype was seen only a few times. The genes are TRBV6-1 and TRBJ2-3; D tentatively reads TRBD1 or TRBD2 (6 bases each). This CDR3 is 15 amino acids long. Germline V gene lookup returns CDR1 MNHNS and CDR2 SASEGT. V was clipped by 8 bases and J by 2 bases, with 17 bases between them. For the CDR3, the DNA is TGTGCCAGCCGGGGGCTCGCCACTTCCACAGATACGCAGTATTTT. Protein: CASRGLATSTDTQYF.

This clonotype was seen only a few times. Being one base from a much bigger clone, this may be a read error. The chain is built from TRBV9 and TRBJ2-5; possibly TRBD2 for D (6 bases). Trimming took off 3 bases at V and 9 bases at J, with 18 bases between the two ends. CDR3 size: 14 residues. Germline loops: CDR1 SGDLS, CDR2 YYNGEE. The DNA of the CDR3 is TGTGCCAGCAGCGCACGACACGGTCGGGAGTCCCAGTACTTC. The encoded protein is CASSARHGRESQYF.

This clonotype appeared many times. The chain joins TRBV3-1 to TRBJ1-1; no clear D. Trimming cost V 1 base and J 6 bases, with 18 bases left between them. Germline V gene sequence: CDR1 LGHDT, CDR2 YNNKEL (reference sequence). There are 16 residues in the CDR3. CDR3 bases: TGTGCCAGCAGCCAAGTGAGGGCAGGCCGAGAGGCTGAAGCTTTCTTT. As protein: CASSQVRAGREAEAFF.

At least ten counts were recorded for this clonotype. The CDR3 DNA is TGTGCCAGCAGTTTAAGGGTGTTAAGGTCAGGACAGTTTTTT. Its protein product is CASSLRVLRSGQFF. The chain links TRBV12-3 or TRBV12-4 to TRBJ1-4, with TRBD1 as a possible D gene (5 bases). Trimming took 2 bases from V and 16 from J, leaving 20 bases between them. The CDR3 has 14 residues.

The chain has TRBV18 and TRBJ1-1; D is undetermined. The CDR3 consists of 13 residues. Germline V gene sequence: CDR1 KGHSH, CDR2 LQKENI. Trimming shortened V by 8 bases and J by 0 bases, and 10 bases separated the two germline ends. The CDR3 sequence: CASTQDLNTEAFF. As DNA, the CDR3 is TGTGCCAGCACCCAGGACTTGAACACTGAAGCTTTCTTT.

This clonotype was observed a handful of times. The rearrangement uses TRBV12-3 or TRBV12-4 and TRBJ1-2, with TRBD1 matching 10 bases. This CDR3 is built from 15 residues. With 6 bases clipped from V and 6 bases from J, the junction kept 10 bases outside the gene matches. CDR3 bases: TGTGCCAGCAGCACACAGCGGACAGGGGGTAATGGCTACACCTTC. This gives the protein CASSTQRTGGNGYTF.

The V call is TRBV6-5, the J call TRBJ2-3; 10 positions agree with TRBD2. Per germline, CDR1 MNHEY and CDR2 SVGAGI. This CDR3 has 19 residues. Trimming at V came to 0 bases and at J to 6 bases, leaving 15 bases not matched to a gene. CDR3 bases: TGTGCCAGCAGTTACTCCCGAGCCCCTTCTAGCGGGAGTTTGGATACGCAGTATTTT. Residues: CASSYSRAPSSGSLDTQYF.

The V call is TRBV15, the J call TRBJ2-1; no clear D. Trimming pared 0 bases from V and 9 bases from J, leaving 12 bases between. Germline loops: CDR1 LNHNV, CDR2 YYDKDF (reference sequence). This CDR3 spans 14 amino acids. The CDR3 protein is CATSRDLVVVEQFF. CDR3 in DNA: TGTGCCACCAGCAGAGATCTAGTCGTCGTTGAGCAGTTCTTC.

The CDR3, as DNA: TGTGCCGGAGGACGGTCCTACAATGAGCAGTTCTTC. This encodes CAGGRSYNEQFF. The rearrangement joins TRBV28 to TRBJ2-1, with D tentatively TRBD2 (5 bases). The CDR3 extends over 12 amino acids. With 11 bases removed from V and 1 base from J, the gap between germline ends came to 9 bases. The V gene's germline CDR1 is MDHEN and CDR2 SYDVKM.

The rearrangement links TRBV12-3 or TRBV12-4 to TRBJ1-5; 7 nucleotides match TRBD1. Losses at the gene ends were 5 bases for V and 7 bases for J; bases not matched to a gene: 2. This CDR3 contains 12 residues. The CDR3 DNA is TGTGCCAGCAGTGCGGACAGGCAGCCCCAGCATTTT. Translation: CASSADRQPQHF.

This clonotype was found a few times. The rearrangement uses TRBV19 and TRBJ1-3; 7 bases match TRBD1. Germline CDR1 reads LNHDA; CDR2 reads SQIVND (reference sequence). The CDR3 covers 18 residues. J was trimmed by 0 bases and V by 3 bases; bases with no gene match: 11. The DNA of the CDR3 is TGTGCCAGTAGTATTGGCTCGGGACAGTCTTTCTCTGGAAACACCATATATTTT. Translation gives CASSIGSGQSFSGNTIYF. The whole variable domain, remainder taken from reference TRBV19 and TRBJ1-3, is DGGITQSPKYLFRKEGQNVTLSCEQNLNHDAMYWYRQDPGQGLRLIYYSQIVNDFQKGDIAEGYSVSREKKESFPLTVTSAQKNPTAFYLCASSIGSGQSFSGNTIYFGEGSWLTVV.

This chain joins TRBV4-1 and TRBJ1-1; no reliable D call. Germline V gene data show CDR1 as MGHRA and CDR2 as YSYEKL. V was trimmed by 0 bases and J by 2 bases, leaving 13 bases between them. The CDR3 has 16 amino acids. The CDR3 nucleotides read TGCGCCAGCAGCCAAGATGCGGGCAGCAAAAACACTGAAGCTTTCTTT. Encoded protein: CASSQDAGSKNTEAFF.

The table lists this clonotype with a few counts. The rearrangement links TRBV3-1 to TRBJ1-2; D not certain. The CDR3 runs 12 residues. The V end was cut by 4 bases, the J end by 3 bases, with 6 bases between. Germline V CDR1 and CDR2: LGHDT, YNNKEL (reference sequence). The CDR3 DNA is TGTGCCAGCAGCCCCGGGGACTATGGCTACACCTTC. Translated: CASSPGDYGYTF.

This clonotype was detected ten times or more. The chain links TRBV4-3 to TRBJ1-6; D is perhaps TRBD1 (5 bases). V lost 0 bases to trimming and J lost 7 bases, with 13 bases between them. CDR1 is LGHNA, CDR2 YSLEER, per germline. This CDR3 is 16 amino acids long. The CDR3 spells CASSQDGHLPNSPLHF. As DNA, the CDR3 is TGCGCCAGCAGCCAAGATGGACACCTTCCCAATTCACCCCTCCACTTT.

This clonotype has ten or more counts. The chain links TRBV29-1 to TRBJ2-3, with D maybe TRBD1 (5 bases). Per germline, CDR1 SQVTM and CDR2 ANQGSEA. The CDR3 runs 13 residues. Trimming removed 7 bases at V and 4 bases at J, with 15 bases between. This chain's CDR3 is CSGLSGPADTQYF. The CDR3 DNA follows: TGCAGCGGGTTGTCAGGGCCGGCAGATACGCAGTATTTT.

The rearrangement uses TRBV4-1 and TRBJ2-5; maybe TRBD2 (5 bases). There are 18 residues in the CDR3. From germline, CDR1 is MGHRA and CDR2 YSYEKL. The V and J ends lost 2 bases and 1 base respectively, with 20 bases between them. CDR3 coding DNA: TGCGCCAGCAGCCAACATCGATCCTCGGGATGGTTCCAAGAGACCCAGTACTTC. Amino acids: CASSQHRSSGWFQETQYF.